These 15 T cell receptor beta chains originate from one sample sequenced in a study of OX40 agonist ivuxolimab in advanced cancers. The assay was immunoSEQ multiplex PCR, and TCRdb's table has in-frame clones only and misses some. The sample includes more than 50,000 clones, about 90% seen only once; the top ten take 1.9%. The material was CD4+ or CD8+ T cells sorted from blood, obtained in a trial of the OX40 agonist ivuxolimab. Receptors were obtained from an adult with an advanced solid tumor such as melanoma, head and neck, liver or kidney cancer.

The chain joins TRBV9 to TRBJ1-5; D is unresolved. CDR1 and CDR2 (germline): SGDLS, YYNGEE. The V end lost 4 bases, the J end lost 3 bases, and 11 bases lay between the germline ends. The CDR3 length is 14 residues. CDR3 coding DNA: TGTGCCAGCAGCCCGGACCCATACAATCAGCCCCAGCATTTT. This gives the protein CASSPDPYNQPQHF.

The rearrangement uses TRBV11-3 and TRBJ2-7; D is uncertain. The CDR3 consists of 14 residues. Germline V gene data show CDR1 as SGHNT and CDR2 as YENEEA. The V end was cut by 3 bases, the J end by 0 bases, with 9 bases between. CDR3 residues: CASSFIPSSYEQYF. Here the CDR3 DNA reads TGTGCCAGCAGCTTTATCCCATCCTCCTACGAGCAGTACTTC.

The V gene is TRBV4-1, the J gene TRBJ1-6; possible D gene TRBD1, 5 bases. The CDR3 loop spans 18 amino acids. The germline CDR1 and CDR2 sequences are MGHRA and YSYEKL. Trimming shortened V by 0 bases and J by 1 base, and 13 bases separated the two germline ends. The CDR3 loop reads CASSQDNPPGSYNSPLHF. The CDR3 DNA is TGCGCCAGCAGCCAAGATAATCCCCCAGGGTCCTATAATTCACCCCTCCACTTT.

The chain joins TRBV7-2 to TRBJ2-1; 10 bases align to TRBD2. Trimming cost V 5 bases and J 0 bases; bases outside gene matches: 7. This CDR3 region has 17 residues. Germline V gene lookup returns CDR1 SGHTA and CDR2 FQGNSA. The CDR3: CASSLRLAGPSYNEQFF. DNA for the CDR3: TGTGCCAGCAGCCTCCGACTAGCGGGCCCCTCCTACAATGAGCAGTTCTTC.

This chain links TRBV6-1 with TRBJ1-3; the D is unclear. From germline, CDR1 is MNHNS and CDR2 SASEGT. V shed 2 bases and J shed 4 bases, with 3 bases lying between them. CDR3 length: 12 residues. The CDR3 DNA sequence: TGTGCCAGCAGTGAACAGGGAAACACCATATATTTT. As protein: CASSEQGNTIYF.

CDR3 sequence: CASSPSPTATNEKLFF. In nucleotides, the CDR3 is TGTGCCAGCTCACCATCCCCGACAGCAACTAATGAAAAACTGTTTTTT. This chain uses TRBV18 with TRBJ1-4; weak D call: TRBD1 (5 bases). Trimming stripped 2 bases from V and 0 bases from J, with 10 bases between. Germline-derived CDR1 and CDR2 are KGHSH and LQKENI. This CDR3 is 16 amino acids long.

This chain connects TRBV10-2 to TRBJ2-1; TRBD1 is a possible D gene (6 bases). V was trimmed by 6 bases and J by 3 bases, leaving 15 bases between them. CDR1 and CDR2 (germline): WSHSY, SAAADI. This CDR3 region has 15 residues. CDR3 sequence (DNA): TGCGCCAGCAGAAGCCCAGGGGCCTACTACAATGAGCAGTTCTTC. The encoded protein is CASRSPGAYYNEQFF.

This chain connects TRBV11-2 to TRBJ1-3, with D perhaps TRBD1 (6 bases). V dropped 3 bases and J dropped 1 base, with 13 bases sitting between them. CDR3 length: 16 amino acids. Looked up from germline, CDR1 is SGHAT and CDR2 is FQNNGV. The CDR3 DNA reads TGTGCCAGCAGCTTCCAGGACAGATTTTCTGGAAACACCATATATTTT. The encoded protein is CASSFQDRFSGNTIYF.

The gene calls are TRBV5-1 and TRBJ2-2; D call uncertain. The CDR3 contains 18 residues. Trimming removed 2 bases at V and 3 bases at J, with 20 bases between. Germline CDR1 reads SGHRS; CDR2 reads YFSETQ. This CDR3 reads CASSFGRNFYWDTGELFF. In DNA, the CDR3 is TGCGCCAGCAGCTTCGGCAGAAATTTCTATTGGGACACCGGGGAGCTGTTTTTT.

This clone was observed a single time. The chain couples TRBV7-2 to TRBJ2-7, with a tentative D call TRBD1 (6 bases). V dropped 3 bases and J dropped 11 bases, with 17 bases sitting between them. CDR1 and CDR2 from the germline V gene are SGHTA and FQGNSA. The length of the CDR3 is 13 residues. The CDR3 region has the DNA TGTGCCAGCAGCTTTAGTCCCTCAGGGGAAAAGTACTTC. Protein product: CASSFSPSGEKYF.

The rearrangement uses TRBV5-6 and TRBJ1-5, with a tentative D call TRBD1 (5 bases). The V and J ends lost 0 bases and 2 bases respectively, with 15 bases between them. There are 17 residues in the CDR3. Germline V gene lookup returns CDR1 SGHDT and CDR2 YYEEEE. DNA for the CDR3: TGTGCCAGCAGCTTGGCCGGCTCCGGCAGGGGCAATCAGCCCCAGCATTTT. It codes for CASSLAGSGRGNQPQHF.

As to this clone: A read error may account for a junction end that differs from germline. V is TRBV29-1 and J is TRBJ1-2, with D possibly TRBD1 on 6 matching bases. The CDR3 sequence is 13 residues long. CDR1 and CDR2 (germline): SQVTM, ANQGSEA. DNA of the CDR3: TGCAGCGTCGAAGGACAGCAAGCTCGGGGATACACCTTC. Protein: CSVEGQQARGYTF.

There are a few counts of this clone. The chain links TRBV11-1 to TRBJ2-3, with TRBD2 matching 7 bases. This CDR3 contains 14 residues. V dropped 2 bases and J dropped 7; count of bases not matched to a gene: 6. Germline CDR1 and CDR2: SGHAT and FQDESV (reference sequence). In DNA form, the CDR3 reads TGTGCCAGCAGCTTATCCCTAGCGGAGAATACGCAGTATTTT. It is translated as CASSLSLAENTQYF. Supplemented by reference TRBV11-1 and TRBJ2-3, the full variable domain reads EAEVAQSPRYKITEKSQAVAFWCDPISGHATLYWYRQILGQGPELLVQFQDESVVDDSQLPKDRFSAERLKGVDSTLKIQPAELGDSAMYLCASSLSLAENTQYFGPGTRLTVL.

V is TRBV7-9 and J is TRBJ1-5; D unresolved. The CDR3 has 12 residues. The V gene's germline CDR1 is SEHNR and CDR2 FQNEAQ (reference sequence). Trimming shortened V by 8 bases and J by 4 bases, and 9 bases separated the two germline ends. CDR3 sequence (DNA): TGTGCCAGCGGAATCACGAATCAGCCCCAGCATTTT. Translation gives CASGITNQPQHF.

V is TRBV27 and J is TRBJ1-2, with D hard to call. Trimming took off 6 bases at V and 7 bases at J, with 12 bases between the two ends. Germline loops: CDR1 MNHEY, CDR2 SMNVEV (reference sequence). This CDR3 region has 12 residues. DNA for the CDR3: TGTGCCAGCAGCAGTACCGGAGGTGGCTACACCTTC. Protein: CASSSTGGGYTF.